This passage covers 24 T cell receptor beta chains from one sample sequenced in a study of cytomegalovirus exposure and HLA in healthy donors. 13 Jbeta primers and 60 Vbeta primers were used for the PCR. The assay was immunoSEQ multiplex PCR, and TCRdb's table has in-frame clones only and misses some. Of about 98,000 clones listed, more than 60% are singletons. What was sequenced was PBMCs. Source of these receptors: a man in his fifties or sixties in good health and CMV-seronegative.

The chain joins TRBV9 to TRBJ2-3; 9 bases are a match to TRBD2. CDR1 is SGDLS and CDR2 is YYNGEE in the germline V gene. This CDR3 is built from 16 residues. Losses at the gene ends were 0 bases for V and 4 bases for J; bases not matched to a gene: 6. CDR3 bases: TGTGCCAGCAGCGTAGGAGTAGCGGGAGAAGCAGATACGCAGTATTTT. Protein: CASSVGVAGEADTQYF.

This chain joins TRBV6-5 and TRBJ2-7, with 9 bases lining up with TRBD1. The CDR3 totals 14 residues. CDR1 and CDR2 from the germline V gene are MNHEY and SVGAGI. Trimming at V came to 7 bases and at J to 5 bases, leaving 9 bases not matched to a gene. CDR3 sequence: CASTHRGRAHEQYF. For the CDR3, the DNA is TGTGCCAGCACCCACAGGGGGCGCGCCCACGAGCAGTACTTC.

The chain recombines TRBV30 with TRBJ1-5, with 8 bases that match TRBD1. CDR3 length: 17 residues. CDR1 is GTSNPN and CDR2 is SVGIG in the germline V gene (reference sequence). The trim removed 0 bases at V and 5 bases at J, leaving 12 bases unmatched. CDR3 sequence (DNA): TGTGCCTGGAGTGTACCCGTAACGGACAGGGATGATCAGCCCCAGCATTTT. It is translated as CAWSVPVTDRDDQPQHF.

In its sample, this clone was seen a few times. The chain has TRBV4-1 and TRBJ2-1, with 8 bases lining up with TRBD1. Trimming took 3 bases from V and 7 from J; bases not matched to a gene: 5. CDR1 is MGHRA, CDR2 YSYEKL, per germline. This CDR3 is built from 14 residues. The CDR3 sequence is CASSQLTGANEQFF. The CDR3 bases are TGCGCCAGCAGCCAGTTGACAGGGGCTAATGAGCAGTTCTTC.

This CDR3 is CASSPPGGAFYEQYF. As DNA, the CDR3 is TGTGCCAGCTCACCACCTGGCGGAGCTTTCTACGAGCAGTACTTC. The gene calls are TRBV18 and TRBJ2-7; D remains ambiguous. This CDR3 is 15 amino acids long. Germline assignment: CDR1 KGHSH and CDR2 LQKENI. The ends were cut back, 0 bases at V and 3 bases at J, with 12 bases in the middle.

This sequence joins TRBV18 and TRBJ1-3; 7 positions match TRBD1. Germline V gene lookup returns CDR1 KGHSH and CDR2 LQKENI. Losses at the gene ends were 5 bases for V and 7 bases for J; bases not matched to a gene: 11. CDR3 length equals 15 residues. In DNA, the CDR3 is TGTGCCAGCTCATGGAGACAGGGATCGGAGAACACCATATATTTT. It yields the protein CASSWRQGSENTIYF. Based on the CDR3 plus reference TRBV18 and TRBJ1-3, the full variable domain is NAGVMQNPRHLVRRRGQEARLRCSPMKGHSHVYWYRQLPEEGLKFMVYLQKENIIDESGMPKERFSAEFPKEGPSILRIQQVVRGDSAAYFCASSWRQGSENTIYFGEGSWLTVV.

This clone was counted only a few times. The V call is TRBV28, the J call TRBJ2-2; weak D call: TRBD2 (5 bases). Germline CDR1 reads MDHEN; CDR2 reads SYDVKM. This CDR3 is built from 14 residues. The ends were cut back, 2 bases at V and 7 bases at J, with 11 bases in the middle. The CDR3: CASSLGLAGGELFF. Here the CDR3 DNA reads TGTGCCAGCAGTTTAGGGCTAGCCGGCGGGGAGCTGTTTTTT.

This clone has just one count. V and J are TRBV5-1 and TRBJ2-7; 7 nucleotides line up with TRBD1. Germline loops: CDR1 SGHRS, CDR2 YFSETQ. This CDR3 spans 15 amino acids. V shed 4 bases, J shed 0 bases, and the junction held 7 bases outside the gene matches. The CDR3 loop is CASSAQGSSSYEQYF. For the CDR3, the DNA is TGCGCCAGCAGCGCACAGGGGTCTAGCTCCTACGAGCAGTACTTC.

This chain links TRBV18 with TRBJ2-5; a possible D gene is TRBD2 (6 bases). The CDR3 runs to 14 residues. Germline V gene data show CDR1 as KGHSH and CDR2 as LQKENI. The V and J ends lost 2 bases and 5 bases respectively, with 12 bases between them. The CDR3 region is CASSPSRGGETQYF. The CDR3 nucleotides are TGTGCCAGCTCACCATCGCGGGGCGGGGAGACCCAGTACTTC.

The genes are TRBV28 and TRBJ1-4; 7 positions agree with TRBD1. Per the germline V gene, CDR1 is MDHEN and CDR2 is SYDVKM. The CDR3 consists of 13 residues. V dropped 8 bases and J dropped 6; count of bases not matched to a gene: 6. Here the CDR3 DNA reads TGTGCCAGCCCCGGGACAGTAGATGAAAAACTGTTTTTT. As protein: CASPGTVDEKLFF.

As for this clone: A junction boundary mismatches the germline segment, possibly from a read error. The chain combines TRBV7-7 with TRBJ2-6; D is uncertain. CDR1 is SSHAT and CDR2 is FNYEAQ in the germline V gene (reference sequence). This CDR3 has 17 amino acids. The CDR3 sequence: CASSLGQVGSGANVLTF. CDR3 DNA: TGTGCTAGCAGCTTGGGTCAGGTCGGCTCTGGGGCCAACGTCCTGACTTTC. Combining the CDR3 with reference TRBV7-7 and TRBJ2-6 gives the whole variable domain GAGVSQSPRYKVTKRGQDVTLRCDPISSHATLYWYQQALGQGPEFLTYFNYEAQPDKSGLPSDRFSAERPEGSISTLTIQRTEQRDSAMYRCASSLGQVGSGANVLTFGAGSRLTVL.

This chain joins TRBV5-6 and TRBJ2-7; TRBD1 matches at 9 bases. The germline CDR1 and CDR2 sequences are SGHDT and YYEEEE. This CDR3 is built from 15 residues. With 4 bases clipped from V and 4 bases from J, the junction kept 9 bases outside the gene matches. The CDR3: CASSTPGTGTYEQYF. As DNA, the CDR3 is TGTGCCAGCAGCACCCCCGGGACAGGGACATACGAGCAGTACTTC.

CDR3 in amino acids: CASSTLTGTQEKLFF. For the CDR3, the DNA is TGTGCCAGTAGTACCCTGACAGGCACACAAGAAAAACTGTTTTTT. V is TRBV19 and J is TRBJ1-4; a weak D match, TRBD1 (6 bases). The CDR3 runs to 15 residues. Trimming shortened V by 4 bases and J by 8 bases, and 17 bases separated the two germline ends. Germline CDR1 and CDR2: LNHDA and SQIVND (reference sequence). Filled out from reference TRBV19 and TRBJ1-4, the complete variable domain reads DGGITQSPKYLFRKEGQNVTLSCEQNLNHDAMYWYRQDPGQGLRLIYYSQIVNDFQKGDIAEGYSVSREKKESFPLTVTSAQKNPTAFYLCASSTLTGTQEKLFFGSGTQLSVL.

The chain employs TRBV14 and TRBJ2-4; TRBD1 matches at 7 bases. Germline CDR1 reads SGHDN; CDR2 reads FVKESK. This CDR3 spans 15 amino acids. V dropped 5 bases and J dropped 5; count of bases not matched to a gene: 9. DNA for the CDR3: TGTGCCAGCAGCACCACAGGGGCTAGTGAAAACATTCAGTACTTC. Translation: CASSTTGASENIQYF.

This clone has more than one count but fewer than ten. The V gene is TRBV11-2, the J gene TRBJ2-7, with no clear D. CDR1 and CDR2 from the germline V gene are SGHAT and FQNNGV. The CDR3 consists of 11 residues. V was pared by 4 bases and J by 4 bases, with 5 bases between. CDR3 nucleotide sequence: TGTGCCAGCAGCTCCCCGTACGAGCAGTACTTC. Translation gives CASSSPYEQYF.

As DNA, the CDR3 is TGTGCCAGCAGCTCCGACCTACAGGGGTTTGGTGGCTACACCTTC. Translated, it gives CASSSDLQGFGGYTF. V gene TRBV5-4 combines with J gene TRBJ1-2; 7 bases map to TRBD1. Germline CDR1 reads SGHNT; CDR2 reads YYREEE (reference sequence). Trimming cost V 3 bases and J 7 bases; bases outside gene matches: 12. The CDR3 totals 15 residues. Complete variable domain (other parts from reference TRBV5-4 and TRBJ1-2): ETGVTQSPTHLIKTRGQQVTLRCSSQSGHNTVSWYQQALGQGPQFIFQYYREEENGRGNFPPRFSGLQFPNYSSELNVNALELDDSALYLCASSSDLQGFGGYTFGSGTRLTVV.

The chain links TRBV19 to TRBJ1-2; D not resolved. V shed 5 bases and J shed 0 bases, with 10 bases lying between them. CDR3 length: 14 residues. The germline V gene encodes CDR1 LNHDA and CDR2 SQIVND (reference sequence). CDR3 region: CASSRTDSNYGYTF. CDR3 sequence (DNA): TGTGCCAGTAGTCGGACGGACTCTAACTATGGCTACACCTTC.

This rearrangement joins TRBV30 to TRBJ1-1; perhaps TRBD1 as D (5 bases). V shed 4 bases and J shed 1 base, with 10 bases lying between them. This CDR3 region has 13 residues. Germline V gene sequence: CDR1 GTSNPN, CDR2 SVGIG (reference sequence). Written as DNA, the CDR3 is TGTGCCTGGAATCCTACAGGGAACACTGAAGCTTTCTTT. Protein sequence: CAWNPTGNTEAFF.

CDR3 coding DNA: TGTGCCAGTGGAGGCACTAGCGGGGGAGCCTACGAGCAGTACTTC. It encodes CASGGTSGGAYEQYF. This chain uses TRBV19 with TRBJ2-7; 11 bases line up with TRBD2. The CDR3 sequence is 15 residues long. The trim removed 8 bases at V and 2 bases at J, leaving 8 bases unmatched. Germline V gene lookup returns CDR1 LNHDA and CDR2 SQIVND (reference sequence).

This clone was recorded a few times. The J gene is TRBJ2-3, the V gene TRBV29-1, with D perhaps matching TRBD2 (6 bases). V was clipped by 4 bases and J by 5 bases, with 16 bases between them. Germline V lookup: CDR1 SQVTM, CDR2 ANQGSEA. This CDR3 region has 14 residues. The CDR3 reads CSVGGAGSLDTQYF. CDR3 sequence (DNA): TGCAGCGTTGGCGGTGCGGGGTCACTAGATACGCAGTATTTT.

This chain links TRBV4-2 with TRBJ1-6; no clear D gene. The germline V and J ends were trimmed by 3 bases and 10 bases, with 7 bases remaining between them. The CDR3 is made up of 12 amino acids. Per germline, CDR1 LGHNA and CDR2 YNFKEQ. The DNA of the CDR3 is TGTGCCAGCAGCCAGAATAGATCACCCCTCCACTTT. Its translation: CASSQNRSPLHF.

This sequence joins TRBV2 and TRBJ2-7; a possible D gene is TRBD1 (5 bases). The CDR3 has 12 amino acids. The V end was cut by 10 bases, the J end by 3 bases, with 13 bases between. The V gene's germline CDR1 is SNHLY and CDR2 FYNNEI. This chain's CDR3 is CATTATGYEQYF. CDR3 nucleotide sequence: TGTGCCACCACAGCAACAGGCTACGAGCAGTACTTC.

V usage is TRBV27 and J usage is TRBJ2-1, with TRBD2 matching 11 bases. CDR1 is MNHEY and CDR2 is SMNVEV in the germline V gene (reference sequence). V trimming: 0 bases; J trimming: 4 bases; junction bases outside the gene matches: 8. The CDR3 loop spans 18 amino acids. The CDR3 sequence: CASSLSGFRLAGYNEQFF. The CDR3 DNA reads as TGTGCCAGCAGTTTATCGGGGTTTCGACTAGCGGGGTACAATGAGCAGTTCTTC.

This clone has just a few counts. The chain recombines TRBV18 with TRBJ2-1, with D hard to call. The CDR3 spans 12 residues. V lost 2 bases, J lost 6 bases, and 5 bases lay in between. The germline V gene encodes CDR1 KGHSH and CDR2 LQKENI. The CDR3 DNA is TGTGCCAGCTCACCATTTATCAATGAGCAGTTCTTC. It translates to CASSPFINEQFF.